Following are 12 T cell receptor beta chains from one sample sequenced in a study of blood T cell repertoires in COVID-19. Here immunoSEQ multiplex PCR was the method, and the copy in TCRdb shows in-frame clones only, minus some. The data show about 160,000 clones, 85% seen once. Sequenced: peripheral blood. The receptor source for this set is a human donor with acute or convalescent COVID-19. The donor label of this sample is uncertain.

Written as DNA, the CDR3 is TGTGCCAGCAGTGAAGGGACAGGGATGAGCTCCTATAATTCACCCCTCCACTTT. Residues: CASSEGTGMSSYNSPLHF. V is TRBV6-1 and J is TRBJ1-6; 8 bases match TRBD1. Germline CDR1 is MNHNS and CDR2 is SASEGT. The CDR3 contains 18 residues. Germline trimming cut 1 base from V and 0 bases from J; bases unmatched to any gene: 5.

V gene TRBV15 combines with J gene TRBJ2-1; D is possibly TRBD1 (5 bases). V was clipped by 6 bases and J by 9 bases, with 15 bases between them. The V gene's germline CDR1 is LNHNV and CDR2 YYDKDF (reference sequence). The CDR3 consists of 13 residues. CDR3 DNA sequence: TGTGCCACCAGAGCAGGGAAAAAGGGTGAGCAGTTCTTC. Translation: CATRAGKKGEQFF.

V usage is TRBV6-6 and J usage is TRBJ1-1; D is possibly TRBD1 (6 bases). The CDR3 extends over 15 amino acids. V was shortened by 0 bases and J by 0 bases, with 8 bases between the two germline ends. Germline V gene sequence: CDR1 MNHNY, CDR2 SVGAGI (reference sequence). DNA for the CDR3: TGTGCCAGCAGTTACTCTGGGACAATGAACACTGAAGCTTTCTTT. Its translation is CASSYSGTMNTEAFF.

The J gene is TRBJ2-4, the V gene TRBV5-6; a possible D gene is TRBD2 (7 bases). Per germline, CDR1 SGHDT and CDR2 YYEEEE. The V end lost 6 bases, the J end lost 3 bases, and 19 bases lay between the germline ends. The CDR3 loop spans 16 amino acids. The CDR3 reads CASTIWGRGGKNIQYF. The DNA for the CDR3 is TGTGCCAGCACCATTTGGGGGCGCGGGGGCAAAAACATTCAGTACTTC.

The chain couples TRBV5-5 to TRBJ2-5, with D possibly TRBD2 on 5 matching bases. The CDR3 is 14 amino acids. With 0 bases removed from V and 5 bases from J, the gap between germline ends came to 11 bases. Germline V gives CDR1 SGHKS, CDR2 YYEKEE (reference sequence). The CDR3 nucleotides are TGTGCCAGCAGCTTGGGAGGGATGGGGGAGACCCAGTACTTC. This codes for CASSLGGMGETQYF.

The chain recombines TRBV7-6 with TRBJ1-1; 10 bases are a match to TRBD1. This CDR3 comprises 14 residues. In germline, CDR1 is SGHVS, CDR2 FNYEAQ. V lost 5 bases to trimming and J lost 4 bases; unmatched junction nucleotides: 4. The CDR3 DNA sequence: TGTGCCAGCAGCAACCGGGACAGGGGCACTGAAGCTTTCTTT. Translated, it gives CASSNRDRGTEAFF.

The chain employs TRBV19 and TRBJ2-1, with D perhaps matching TRBD1 (6 bases). V lost 2 bases and J 4 bases, leaving 12 bases between the germline ends. The CDR3 contains 15 residues. Germline V gene data show CDR1 as LNHDA and CDR2 as SQIVND (reference sequence). The CDR3 is CASSITGTQYNEQFF. The CDR3 nucleotides are TGTGCCAGTAGTATAACGGGGACACAGTACAATGAGCAGTTCTTC.

The V gene is TRBV5-5, the J gene TRBJ1-2, with TRBD1 identical over 11 bases. Germline V gene data show CDR1 as SGHKS and CDR2 as YYEKEE (reference sequence). The V and J ends lost 0 bases and 7 bases, in that order; junction bases with no gene match: 5. This CDR3 has 15 residues. The CDR3 nucleotides are TGTGCCAGCAGCTTGGAAGGACAGGGGGCTGGTGGCTACACCTTC. As protein: CASSLEGQGAGGYTF.

The chain uses TRBV24-1 and TRBJ2-1; 9 bases fit TRBD1. The V gene's germline CDR1 is KGHDR and CDR2 SFDVKD. This CDR3 is built from 16 residues. V lost 4 bases to trimming and J lost 0 bases; unmatched junction nucleotides: 3. CDR3: CATSDRTGDSYNEQFF. The CDR3, as DNA: TGTGCCACCAGTGACCGGACAGGGGACTCCTACAATGAGCAGTTCTTC.

The V and J genes are TRBV7-9 and TRBJ2-3, with D tentatively TRBD2 (7 bases). CDR1 SEHNR and CDR2 FQNEAQ come from the germline V gene (reference sequence). V lost 5 bases and J 5 bases, leaving 14 bases between the germline ends. CDR3 length: 14 amino acids. This chain's CDR3 is CASSGGAFKDTQYF. In DNA, the CDR3 is TGTGCCAGCAGCGGGGGGGCCTTTAAAGATACGCAGTATTTT.

The chain joins TRBV5-1 to TRBJ1-6; D might be TRBD1 (5 bases). The CDR3 length is 15 residues. Trimming removed 3 bases from V and 7 bases from J, with 14 bases in between. Per germline, CDR1 SGHRS and CDR2 YFSETQ. CDR3 DNA: TGCGCCAGCAGCTGGGTCGGGCAGGGAAATTCACCCCTCCACTTT. It is translated as CASSWVGQGNSPLHF.

The chain is built from TRBV14 and TRBJ2-2, with 11 nucleotides matching TRBD1. V trimming: 4 bases; J trimming: 5 bases; junction bases outside the gene matches: 3. The CDR3 contains 15 residues. Per germline, CDR1 SGHDN and CDR2 FVKESK. The CDR3 DNA reads TGTGCCAGCAGCCTCCGGGACAGGGGGACCGGGGAGCTGTTTTTT. This sequence encodes CASSLRDRGTGELFF.